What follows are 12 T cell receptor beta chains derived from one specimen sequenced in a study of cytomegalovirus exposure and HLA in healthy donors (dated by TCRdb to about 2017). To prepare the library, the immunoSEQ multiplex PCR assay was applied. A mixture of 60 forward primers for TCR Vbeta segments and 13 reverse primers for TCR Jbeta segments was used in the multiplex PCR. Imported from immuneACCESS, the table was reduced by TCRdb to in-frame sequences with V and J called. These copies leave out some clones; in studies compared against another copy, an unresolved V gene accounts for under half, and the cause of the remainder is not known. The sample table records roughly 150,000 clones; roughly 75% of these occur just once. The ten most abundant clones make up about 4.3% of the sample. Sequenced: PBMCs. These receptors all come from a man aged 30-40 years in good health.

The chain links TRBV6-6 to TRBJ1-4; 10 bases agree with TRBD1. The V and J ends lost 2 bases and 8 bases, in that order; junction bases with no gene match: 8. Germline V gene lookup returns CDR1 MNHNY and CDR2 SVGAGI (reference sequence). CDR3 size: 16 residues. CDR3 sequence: CASSYHLTGGREKLFF. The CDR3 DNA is TGTGCCAGCAGTTACCATCTGACAGGGGGCAGGGAAAAACTGTTTTTT.

The CDR3 region has the DNA TGTGCCAGCAGCCTCGGACGGGGCGAGCAGTACTTC. Its protein product is CASSLGRGEQYF. This chain joins TRBV13 and TRBJ2-7, with D maybe TRBD2 (5 bases). V was clipped by 5 bases and J by 6 bases, with 11 bases between them. Looked up from germline, CDR1 is PRHDT and CDR2 is FYEKMQ (reference sequence). The CDR3 sequence is 12 residues long.

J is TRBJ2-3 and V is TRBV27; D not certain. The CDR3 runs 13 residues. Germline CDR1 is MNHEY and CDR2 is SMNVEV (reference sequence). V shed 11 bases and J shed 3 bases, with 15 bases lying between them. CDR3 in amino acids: CAAKSVRTDTQYF. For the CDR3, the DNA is TGTGCCGCCAAGTCGGTGCGAACAGATACGCAGTATTTT.

In nucleotides, the CDR3 is TGTGCCAGCGGGGATAATACAGGGGTGGGTGGCTACACCTTC. It codes for CASGDNTGVGGYTF. The rearrangement uses TRBV6-5 and TRBJ1-2, with TRBD1 matching 7 bases. The V and J ends lost 8 bases and 7 bases, in that order; junction bases with no gene match: 13. Germline CDR1 and CDR2: MNHEY and SVGAGI. This CDR3 is built from 14 residues.

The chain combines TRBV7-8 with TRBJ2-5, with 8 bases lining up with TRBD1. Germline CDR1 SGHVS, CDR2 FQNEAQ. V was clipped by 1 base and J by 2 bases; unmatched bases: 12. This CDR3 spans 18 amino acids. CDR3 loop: CASSLGTGSLPGQETQYF. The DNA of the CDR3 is TGTGCCAGCAGCTTAGGGACAGGGAGCTTACCCGGACAAGAGACCCAGTACTTC.

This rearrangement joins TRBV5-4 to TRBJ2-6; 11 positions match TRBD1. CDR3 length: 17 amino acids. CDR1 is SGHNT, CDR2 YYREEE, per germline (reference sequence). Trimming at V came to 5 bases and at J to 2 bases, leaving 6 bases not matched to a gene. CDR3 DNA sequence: TGTGCCAGCAGTCCGGGACAGGGGGTGGCTGGGGCCAACGTCCTGACTTTC. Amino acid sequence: CASSPGQGVAGANVLTF. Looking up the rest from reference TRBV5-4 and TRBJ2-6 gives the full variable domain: ETGVTQSPTHLIKTRGQQVTLRCSSQSGHNTVSWYQQALGQGPQFIFQYYREEENGRGNFPPRFSGLQFPNYSSELNVNALELDDSALYLCASSPGQGVAGANVLTFGAGSRLTVL.

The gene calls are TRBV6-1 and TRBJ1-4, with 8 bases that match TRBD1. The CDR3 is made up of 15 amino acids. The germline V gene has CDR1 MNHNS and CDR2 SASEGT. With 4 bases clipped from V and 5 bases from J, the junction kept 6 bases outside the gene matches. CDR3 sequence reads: CASSGGGQGNEKLFF. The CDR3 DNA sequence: TGTGCCAGCAGTGGAGGAGGACAGGGAAATGAAAAACTGTTTTTT.

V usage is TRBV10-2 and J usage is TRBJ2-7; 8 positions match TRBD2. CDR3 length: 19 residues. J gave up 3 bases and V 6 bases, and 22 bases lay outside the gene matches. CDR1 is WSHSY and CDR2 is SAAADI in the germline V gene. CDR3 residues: CASRRDAGETSEGNYEQYF. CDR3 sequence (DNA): TGCGCCAGCAGGAGGGACGCTGGGGAGACTAGCGAGGGAAACTACGAGCAGTACTTC.

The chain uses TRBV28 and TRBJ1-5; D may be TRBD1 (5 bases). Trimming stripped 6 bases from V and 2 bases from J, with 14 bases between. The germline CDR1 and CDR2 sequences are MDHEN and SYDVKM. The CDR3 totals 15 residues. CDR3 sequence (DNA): TGTGCCAGCAGCGCTCTAGGGGTAGGCAATCAGCCCCAGCATTTT. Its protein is CASSALGVGNQPQHF.

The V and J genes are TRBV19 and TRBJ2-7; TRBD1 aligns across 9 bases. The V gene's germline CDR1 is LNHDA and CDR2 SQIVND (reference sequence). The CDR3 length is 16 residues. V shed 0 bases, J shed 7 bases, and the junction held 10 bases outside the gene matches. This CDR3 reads CASSIDRGTGLREQYF. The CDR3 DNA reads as TGTGCCAGTAGTATAGATAGAGGGACAGGGTTGAGGGAGCAGTACTTC.

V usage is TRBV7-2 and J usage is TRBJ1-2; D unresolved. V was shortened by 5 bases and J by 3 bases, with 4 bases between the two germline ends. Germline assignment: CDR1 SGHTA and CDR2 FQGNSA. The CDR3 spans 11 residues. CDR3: CASSPDYGYTF. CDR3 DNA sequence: TGTGCCAGCAGCCCGGACTATGGCTACACCTTC.

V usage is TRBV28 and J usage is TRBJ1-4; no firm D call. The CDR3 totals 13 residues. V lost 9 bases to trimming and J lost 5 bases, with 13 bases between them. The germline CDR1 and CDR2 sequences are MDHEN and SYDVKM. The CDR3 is CASTQRGNEKLFF. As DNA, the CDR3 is TGTGCCAGTACACAGAGAGGGAATGAAAAACTGTTTTTT.